This T cell receptor (beta chain) came from a study of post-analysis software for immune sequencing data. Across the whole study: Multiple sclerosis in the patients followed relapsing-remitting, secondary progressive and progressive-relapsing courses.

V lost 6 bases and J 2 bases, leaving 13 bases between the germline ends. The CDR3 sequence is 14 residues long. The germline CDR1 and CDR2 sequences are ENHRY and SYGVKD. Findings and limits, study-wide: Controls showed lower frequencies than patients for roughly five TRBV segments, and TRBV5-6, TRBV5-1 and TRBV20-1 were among these. People with multiple sclerosis had a significantly lower normalized Chao1 diversity than controls did. Same-batch preparations were strongly co-clustered by F measure.

A few counts support this clonotype. Its target is unknown. Prepared libraries of TCR beta cDNA carried unique molecular identifiers. The T cell input of roughly 0.95 to 10 million gave a few hundred thousand cDNA molecules. From the PCR reads, TCRdb called clonotypes with MiXCR, one entry per CDR3 protein. Of some 190,000 distinct CDR3 sequences in the sample, roughly 28% were seen once. The chain is built from TRBV10-3 and TRBJ1-2, with D tentatively TRBD1 (6 bases). The origin of this receptor is a girl between 2 and 17 years old with multiple sclerosis. The specimen sequenced was blood. This chain's CDR3 is CAISVGGANYGYTF. CDR3 coding DNA: TGTGCCATCAGCGTGGGGGGGGCCAACTATGGCTACACCTTC.